A selection of T cell receptor beta chains follows, all from one sample in a study of cytomegalovirus exposure and HLA in healthy donors. This table comes from immunoSEQ multiplex PCR, and its TCRdb copy is limited to in-frame clones, with some not included. The data hold approximately 150,000 clones, with roughly 76% observed a single time. Sample: PBMCs. These receptors were obtained from a woman aged 45-65 years in good health and CMV-seronegative. The CDR3 runs from the conserved cysteine through the conserved F or W. Fields, in order: clone size, D gene, J gene, V gene, CDR3 DNA, CDR3 protein. A D gene is named only where the DNA matches it firmly. Clone size, where shown, is once, few, many, or a class for clones that have expanded.

clone_size: NA; d_call: NA; j_call: TRBJ2-5; v_call: TRBV10-3; cdr3_nt: TGTGCCATCAGTACCTCGCAGCTTGGGGCTGAGACCCAGTACTTC; cdr3_aa: CAISTSQLGAETQYF
clone_size: NA; d_call: NA; j_call: TRBJ2-7; v_call: TRBV29-1; cdr3_nt: TGCAGCGTTGACGGGGACTCGACCTACGAGCAGTACTTC; cdr3_aa: CSVDGDSTYEQYF
clone_size: NA; d_call: NA; j_call: TRBJ2-3; v_call: TRBV5-8; cdr3_nt: TGTGCCAGCAGCTTGGGGACAATAGTTACAGATACGCAGTATTTT; cdr3_aa: CASSLGTIVTDTQYF
clone_size: once; d_call: NA; j_call: TRBJ2-5; v_call: TRBV9; cdr3_nt: TGTGCCAGCAGCGTAGGAACTAGAGGGGAGACCCAGTACTTC; cdr3_aa: CASSVGTRGETQYF
clone_size: once; d_call: NA; j_call: TRBJ1-5; v_call: TRBV15; cdr3_nt: TGTGCCACCAGCAGAGATCGAGGGTGGGTTCAGCCCCAGCATTTT; cdr3_aa: CATSRDRGWVQPQHF
clone_size: NA; d_call: TRBD2; j_call: TRBJ2-7; v_call: TRBV7-6; cdr3_nt: TGTGCCAGCAGCTTAGGTGATAGCGGGGTTTGGGGGCAGTACTTC; cdr3_aa: CASSLGDSGVWGQYF
clone_size: NA; d_call: NA; j_call: TRBJ2-3; v_call: TRBV5-1; cdr3_nt: TGCGCCAGCAGCTTGAGGGGGACGAACACAGATACGCAGTATTTT; cdr3_aa: CASSLRGTNTDTQYF
clone_size: NA; d_call: TRBD2; j_call: TRBJ2-1; v_call: TRBV28; cdr3_nt: TGTGCCAGCAGTTTATTCGGGGGGTATCCCTACAATGAGCAGTTCTTC; cdr3_aa: CASSLFGGYPYNEQFF
clone_size: NA; d_call: NA; j_call: TRBJ2-2; v_call: TRBV11-2; cdr3_nt: TGTGCCAGCAGCTTTTACCTAACGGTAGAGGCCGGGGAGCTGTTTTTT; cdr3_aa: CASSFYLTVEAGELFF
clone_size: NA; d_call: NA; j_call: TRBJ2-7; v_call: TRBV2; cdr3_nt: TGTGCCAGCGCCGGGACTGGATTCTACGAGCAGTACTTC; cdr3_aa: CASAGTGFYEQYF